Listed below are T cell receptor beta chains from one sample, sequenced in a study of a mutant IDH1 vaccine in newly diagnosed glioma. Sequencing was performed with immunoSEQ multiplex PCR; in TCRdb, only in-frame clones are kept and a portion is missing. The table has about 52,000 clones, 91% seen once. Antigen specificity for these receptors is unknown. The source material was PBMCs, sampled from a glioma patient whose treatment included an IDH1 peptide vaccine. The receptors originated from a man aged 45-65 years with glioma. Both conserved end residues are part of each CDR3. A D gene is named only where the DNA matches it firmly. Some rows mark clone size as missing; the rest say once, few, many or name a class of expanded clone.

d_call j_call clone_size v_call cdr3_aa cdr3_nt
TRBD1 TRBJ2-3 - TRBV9 CASSRRGDWTGFQDTQYF TGTGCCAGCAGCCGTAGGGGGGACTGGACAGGGTTTCAAGATACGCAGTATTTT
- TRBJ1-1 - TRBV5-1 CASSLERHTEAFF TGCGCCAGCAGCTTGGAGAGGCACACTGAAGCTTTCTTT
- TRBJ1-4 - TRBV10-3 CAISERINEKLFF TGTGCCATCAGTGAGCGTATTAATGAAAAACTGTTTTTT
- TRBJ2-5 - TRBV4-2 CASSQDLLIGETQYF TGTGCCAGCAGCCAAGATCTGTTAATAGGGGAGACCCAGTACTTC
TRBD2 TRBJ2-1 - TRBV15 CATSRGWREEGEQFF TGTGCCACCAGCAGAGGATGGCGGGAGGAAGGTGAGCAGTTCTTC
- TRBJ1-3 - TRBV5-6 CASSLVAASGNTIYF TGTGCCAGCAGCTTGGTAGCGGCCTCTGGAAACACCATATATTTT
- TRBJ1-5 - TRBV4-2 CASSQEHITNQPQHF TGTGCCAGCAGCCAAGAACACATCACCAATCAGCCCCAGCATTTT
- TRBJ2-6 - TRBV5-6 CASSLVGKIFSLGANVLTF TGTGCCAGCAGCTTGGTGGGTAAAATCTTCAGTTTGGGGGCCAACGTCCTGACTTTC
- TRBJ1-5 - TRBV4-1 CASSPWGGQGHQPQHF TGCGCCAGCAGTCCCTGGGGGGGGCAGGGTCACCAGCCCCAGCATTTT
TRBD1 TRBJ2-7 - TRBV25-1 CASNIDRGYEQYF TGTGCCAGCAATATCGACAGGGGGTATGAGCAGTACTTC
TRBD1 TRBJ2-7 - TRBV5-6 CASSLAATGGSYEQYF TGTGCCAGCAGCTTGGCGGCGACAGGGGGTTCCTACGAGCAGTACTTC
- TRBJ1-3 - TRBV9 CASSVGVGGQVGNTIYF TGTGCCAGCAGCGTAGGGGTGGGGGGTCAAGTTGGAAACACCATATATTTT
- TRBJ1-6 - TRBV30 CAWSVGDYNSPLHF TGTGCCTGGAGTGTAGGGGACTATAATTCACCCCTCCACTTT
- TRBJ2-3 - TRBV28 CASSPPGLAATDTQYF TGTGCCAGCAGTCCCCCCGGTCTAGCTGCCACAGATACGCAGTATTTT
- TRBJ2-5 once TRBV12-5 CASGFGTGETQYF TGTGCTAGTGGTTTTGGGACGGGGGAGACCCAGTACTTC
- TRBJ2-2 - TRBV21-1 CASSLGRQTNTGELFF TGTGCCAGCAGCCTAGGACGACAAACGAACACCGGGGAGCTGTTTTTT
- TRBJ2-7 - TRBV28 CASSAREGGRYEQYF TGTGCCAGCAGTGCCCGGGAAGGGGGACGTTACGAGCAGTACTTC
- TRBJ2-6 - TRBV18 CASSSRQGGGSGANVLTF TGTGCCAGCTCAAGCCGACAGGGAGGGGGCTCTGGGGCCAACGTCCTGACTTTC
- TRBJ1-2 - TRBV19 CASNPTGQRGYTF TGTGCCAGTAACCCGACTGGGCAGAGGGGCTACACCTTC
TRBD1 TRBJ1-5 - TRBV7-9 CASSSAGTGYQPQHF TGTGCCAGCAGCTCCGCCGGGACAGGGTACCAGCCCCAGCATTTT
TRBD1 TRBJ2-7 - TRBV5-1 CASSTGQGSYEQYF TGCGCCAGCAGCACTGGACAGGGGTCCTACGAGCAGTACTTC
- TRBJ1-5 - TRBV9 CASSAGDSDQPQHF TGTGCCAGCAGTGCAGGAGATTCTGATCAGCCCCAGCATTTT
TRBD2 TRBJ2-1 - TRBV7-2 CASSSGTSGGRERNEQFF TGTGCCAGCAGCTCAGGGACTAGCGGGGGGCGGGAAAGGAATGAGCAGTTCTTC
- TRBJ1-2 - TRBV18 CASSQNFDNYGYTF TGTGCCAGCTCACAGAATTTCGATAACTATGGCTACACCTTC
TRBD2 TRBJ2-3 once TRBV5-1 CASSLTPVTSGGTDTQYF TGCGCCAGCAGCTTGACCCCCGTGACTAGCGGGGGCACAGATACGCAGTATTTT
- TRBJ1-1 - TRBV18 CASSPSWGVGTEAFF TGTGCCAGCTCACCGTCCTGGGGGGTGGGCACTGAAGCTTTCTTT
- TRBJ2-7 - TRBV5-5 CASSLVGSYEQYF TGTGCCAGCAGCTTGGTGGGCAGCTACGAGCAGTACTTC
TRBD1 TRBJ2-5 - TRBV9 CASTRTIQGEETQYF TGTGCCAGCACCCGAACAATACAGGGGGAAGAGACCCAGTACTTC
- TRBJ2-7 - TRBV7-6 CASSLQGGGSYEQYF TGTGCCAGCAGCTTACAAGGAGGTGGCTCCTACGAGCAGTACTTC
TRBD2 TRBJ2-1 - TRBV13 CASSLMASGSVNEQFF TGTGCCAGCAGCTTAATGGCAAGCGGGAGTGTGAATGAGCAGTTCTTC
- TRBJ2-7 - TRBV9 CASSVGPRASSYEQYF TGTGCCAGCAGCGTAGGCCCCAGGGCTTCTTCCTACGAGCAGTACTTC
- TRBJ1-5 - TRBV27 CASSLSGTWNQPQHF TGTGCCAGCAGTTTAAGTGGCACTTGGAATCAGCCCCAGCATTTT
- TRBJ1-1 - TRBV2 CASKLDITEAFF TGTGCCAGCAAGTTGGACATCACTGAAGCTTTCTTT
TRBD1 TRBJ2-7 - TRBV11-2 CASSLGPTGYEQYF TGTGCCAGCAGCTTAGGCCCGACAGGGTACGAGCAGTACTTC
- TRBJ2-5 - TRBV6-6 CASSPRQRETQYF TGTGCCAGCAGCCCACGACAGAGAGAGACCCAGTACTTC
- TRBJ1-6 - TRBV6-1 CATALTANNSPLHF TGTGCCACGGCTCTGACAGCTAATAATTCACCCCTCCACTTT
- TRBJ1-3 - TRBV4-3 CASSQDRGASGNTIYF TGCGCCAGCAGCCAAGATCGAGGGGCTTCTGGAAACACCATATATTTT
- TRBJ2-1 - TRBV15 CATSRLRDGGRNYNEQFF TGTGCCACCAGCAGACTCAGGGATGGGGGGCGGAACTACAATGAGCAGTTCTTC
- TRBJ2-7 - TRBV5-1 CASSSPDRPYEQYF TGCGCCAGCAGCTCACCGGACAGACCTTACGAGCAGTACTTC
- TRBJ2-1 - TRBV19 CASSIEISYNEQFF TGTGCCAGTAGTATAGAAATCTCCTACAATGAGCAGTTCTTC
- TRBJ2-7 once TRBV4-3 CASSQGFKSGEQYF TGCGCCAGCAGCCAGGGCTTTAAGAGCGGCGAGCAGTACTTC
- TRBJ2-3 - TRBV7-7 CASSSTDTQYF TGTGCTAGCAGCTCGACAGATACGCAGTATTTT
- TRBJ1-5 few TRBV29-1 CSVGARGQPQHF TGCAGCGTGGGTGCTCGTGGCCAGCCCCAGCATTTT
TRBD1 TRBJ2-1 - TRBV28 CASSLPSRKGADNEQFF TGTGCCAGCAGCCTACCCTCACGGAAGGGGGCGGACAATGAGCAGTTCTTC
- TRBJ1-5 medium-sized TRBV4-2 CASSQDMQGNQPQHF TGTGCCAGCAGCCAAGATATGCAGGGGAATCAGCCCCAGCATTTT
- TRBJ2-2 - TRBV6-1 CASSQAVTYTGELFF TGTGCCAGCAGCCAGGCAGTAACTTACACCGGGGAGCTGTTTTTT
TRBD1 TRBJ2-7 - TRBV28 CASSSVGQGWNEQYF TGTGCCAGCAGTTCGGTCGGACAGGGTTGGAACGAGCAGTACTTC
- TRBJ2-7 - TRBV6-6 CASSYSRWDEPYEQYF TGTGCCAGCAGTTACTCGAGGTGGGACGAACCCTACGAGCAGTACTTC
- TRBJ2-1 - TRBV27 CASSLVVSNEQFF TGTGCCAGCAGTTTAGTGGTTAGTAACGAGCAGTTCTTC
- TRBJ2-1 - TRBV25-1 CASSPRSGVSYNEQFF TGTGCCAGCAGCCCGAGGTCTGGGGTGTCCTACAATGAGCAGTTCTTC
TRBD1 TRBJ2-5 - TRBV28 CASSLVRQGVVQETQYF TGTGCCAGCAGTTTAGTGAGGCAGGGGGTCGTTCAAGAGACCCAGTACTTC
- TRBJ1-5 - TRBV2 CASSLSMAGNSNQPQHF TGTGCCAGCAGTCTTTCAATGGCGGGGAATAGCAATCAGCCCCAGCATTTT
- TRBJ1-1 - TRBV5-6 CASSLVLAWGNTEAFF TGTGCCAGCAGTTTGGTATTGGCTTGGGGGAACACTGAAGCTTTCTTT
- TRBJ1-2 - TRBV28 CASSQVGRGLNYGYTF TGTGCCAGCAGCCAAGTGGGCAGGGGTCTTAACTATGGCTACACCTTC